This passage covers 2 T cell receptor beta chains from one sample sequenced in a study of T cell repertoires in aging, cancer and after chemotherapy. Peripheral blood genomic DNA, not sorted cells or RNA, was the template. Multiplex touch-down PCR with TRB-A/B primers amplified rearranged V-D-J TRB sequences. Via MiXCR, TCRdb re-called the multiplex PCR reads, giving one row per CDR3 protein. The table records some 6,000 distinct CDR3 sequences, 30% of them present only once. Sequencing was carried out using blood. These receptors came from a human donor in good health.

This clonotype is judged medium-sized (0.01 to 0.1%). The genes are TRBV6-5 and TRBJ1-6; possibly TRBD1 for D (5 bases). There are 15 residues in the CDR3. Germline values: CDR1 MNHEY, CDR2 SVGAGI. Between the trimmed V and J ends, which lost 6 bases and 8 bases, there was a span of 17 bases. The DNA for the CDR3 is TGTGCCAGCAGCCGGACTGGGGGATTGGATTCACCCCTCCACTTT. Encoded protein: CASSRTGGLDSPLHF.

A single count supports this clonotype. The gene calls are TRBV6-2 or TRBV6-3 and TRBJ2-3; D not certain. The germline V gene encodes CDR1 MNHEY and CDR2 SVGEGT. Trimming left V 4 bases short and J 0 bases short, with 11 bases between. The CDR3 runs 15 residues. CDR3 sequence reads: CASSSRTTSTDTQYF. The CDR3 DNA reads as TGTGCCAGCAGTTCCAGGACGACCAGCACAGATACGCAGTATTTT.